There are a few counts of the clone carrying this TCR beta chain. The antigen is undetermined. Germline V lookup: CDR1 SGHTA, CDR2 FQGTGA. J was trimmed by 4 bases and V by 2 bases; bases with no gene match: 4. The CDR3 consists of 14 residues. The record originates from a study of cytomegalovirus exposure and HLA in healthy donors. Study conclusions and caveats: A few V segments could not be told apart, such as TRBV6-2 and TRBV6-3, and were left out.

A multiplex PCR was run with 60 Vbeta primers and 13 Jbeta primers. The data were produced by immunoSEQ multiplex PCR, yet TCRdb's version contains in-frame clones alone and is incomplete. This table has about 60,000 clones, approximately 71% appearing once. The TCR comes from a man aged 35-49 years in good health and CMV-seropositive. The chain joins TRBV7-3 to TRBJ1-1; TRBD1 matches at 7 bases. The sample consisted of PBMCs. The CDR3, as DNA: TGTGCCAGCAGCTTATCGGCAGGGGGCACTGAAGCTTTCTTT. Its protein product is CASSLSAGGTEAFF.